The 23 T cell receptor beta chains below were found in one sample sequenced in a study of T-cell reconstitution after alpha-beta-depleted transplantation in children. A library of TCRbeta sequences, prepared with unique molecular identifiers, was generated. MiXCR, run by TCRdb on the PCR reads, gives a single entry per CDR3 protein. The repertoire holds 500,000 to 650,000 distinct CDR3 sequences, with about an eighth as singletons. Specimen: PBMCs, mostly from graft donor cells, collected 180 days after TCRalphabeta/CD19-depleted stem cell transplant. These receptors all come from a female patient younger than 10 who had a stem cell transplant for aplastic anemia, so the T cells may come from the graft donor.

This chain links TRBV5-4 with TRBJ2-2, with 7 bases lining up with TRBD1. In germline, CDR1 is SGHNT, CDR2 YYREEE (reference sequence). The CDR3 loop spans 15 amino acids. With 4 bases clipped from V and 0 bases from J, the junction kept 3 bases outside the gene matches. CDR3 protein: CASSNDRANTGELFF. CDR3 DNA: TGTGCCAGCAGCAATGACAGGGCGAACACCGGGGAGCTGTTTTTT.

The V gene is TRBV5-1, the J gene TRBJ1-5, with D possibly being TRBD1 (5 bases). This CDR3 has 13 residues. The germline gives CDR1 SGHRS, CDR2 YFSETQ. V lost 7 bases, J lost 4 bases, and 12 bases lay in between. DNA for the CDR3: TGCGCCAGCCACCAGGGACCTAATCAGCCCCAGCATTTT. Protein sequence: CASHQGPNQPQHF.

This rearrangement joins TRBV12-3 or TRBV12-4 to TRBJ2-5; TRBD2 aligns across 9 bases. Trimming removed 7 bases from V and 3 bases from J; junction bases left unmatched: 6. The CDR3 is 14 residues long. CDR3 in amino acids: CASKSLAGKETQYF. The CDR3 DNA follows: TGTGCCAGCAAGAGTCTAGCGGGAAAAGAGACCCAGTACTTC.

V gene TRBV20-1 combines with J gene TRBJ1-1, with a weak D call TRBD1 (5 bases). CDR1 DFQATT and CDR2 SNEGSKA come from the germline V gene (reference sequence). Deletions cut 2 bases from V and 5 bases from J, with 18 bases between. The CDR3 spans 15 residues. The CDR3 sequence is CSARQDGQRGTEAFF. Here the CDR3 DNA reads TGCAGTGCTAGACAGGACGGCCAACGGGGGACTGAAGCTTTCTTT.

At least ten counts were recorded for this clonotype. V usage is TRBV5-1 and J usage is TRBJ2-2; D not certain. V lost 2 bases, J lost 0 bases, and 14 bases lay in between. Germline V gene sequence: CDR1 SGHRS, CDR2 YFSETQ. CDR3 length: 17 residues. The CDR3 protein is CASSFPPWVPNTGELFF. The CDR3 DNA is TGCGCCAGCAGCTTTCCTCCCTGGGTCCCGAACACCGGGGAGCTGTTTTTT. The whole variable domain, remainder taken from reference TRBV5-1 and TRBJ2-2, is KAGVTQTPRYLIKTRGQQVTLSCSPISGHRSVSWYQQTPGQGLQFLFEYFSETQRNKGNFPGRFSGRQFSNSRSEMNVSTLELGDSALYLCASSFPPWVPNTGELFFGEGSRLTVL.

This clonotype was seen ten or more times. The J gene is TRBJ2-1, the V gene TRBV29-1; maybe TRBD2 (7 bases). The CDR3 consists of 14 residues. V shed 7 bases and J shed 7 bases, with 20 bases lying between them. From germline, CDR1 is SQVTM and CDR2 ANQGSEA. The CDR3 nucleotides are TGCAGCGCCTTCAGGGGCGGGGGCGGGAATGAGCAGTTCTTC. This sequence encodes CSAFRGGGGNEQFF.

This clonotype was observed a handful of times. The chain uses TRBV4-3 and TRBJ2-4, with TRBD1 as a possible D gene (6 bases). The CDR3 spans 16 residues. Germline CDR1 reads LGHNA; CDR2 reads YSLEER. Deletions cut 4 bases from V and 0 bases from J, with 13 bases between. The CDR3, as DNA: TGCGCCAGCAGCCGAGGAGCAGGGGTAGCCAAAAACATTCAGTACTTC. Its protein product is CASSRGAGVAKNIQYF.

This chain uses TRBV28 with TRBJ1-1; TRBD1 aligns across 8 bases. Trimming at V came to 2 bases and at J to 4 bases, leaving 6 bases not matched to a gene. Per germline, CDR1 MDHEN and CDR2 SYDVKM. This CDR3 is built from 15 residues. CDR3 DNA sequence: TGTGCCAGCAGTTTAGGACAGGGTGTATTCACTGAAGCTTTCTTT. Translation gives CASSLGQGVFTEAFF.

The chain employs TRBV4-3 and TRBJ2-1, with TRBD2 matching over 8 bases. V gave up 5 bases and J gave up 8 bases; unmatched junction bases: 11. Germline CDR1 LGHNA, CDR2 YSLEER. This CDR3 region has 15 residues. The CDR3 coding sequence is TGCGCCAGCAGCTTCCGGGCGGGAGGATATTATGAGCAGTTCTTC. Encoded protein: CASSFRAGGYYEQFF.

This clonotype appeared a few times. The chain employs TRBV11-2 and TRBJ1-2; D uncertain. The CDR3 is made up of 13 amino acids. Germline V gene sequence: CDR1 SGHAT, CDR2 FQNNGV. V lost 2 bases and J 5 bases, leaving 9 bases between the germline ends. The CDR3 reads CASSLYRRYGYTF. The CDR3 coding sequence is TGTGCCAGCAGCTTATATCGTCGGTATGGCTACACCTTC.

This clonotype was detected ten times or more. The chain recombines TRBV4-3 with TRBJ1-6, with D perhaps matching TRBD1 (5 bases). Between the trimmed V and J ends, which lost 0 bases and 10 bases, there was a span of 10 bases. The CDR3 is made up of 14 amino acids. Germline assignment: CDR1 LGHNA and CDR2 YSLEER. The CDR3 is CASSQDPRGSPLHF. CDR3 DNA: TGCGCCAGCAGCCAAGACCCGCGGGGCTCACCCCTCCACTTT.

This clonotype was seen ten or more times. The V call is TRBV7-2, the J call TRBJ1-2; no firm D call. Trimming shortened V by 3 bases and J by 8 bases, and 13 bases separated the two germline ends. Per the germline V gene, CDR1 is SGHTA and CDR2 is FQGNSA. This CDR3 is 13 amino acids long. CDR3 amino acids: CASSLGWQDGYTF. The DNA of the CDR3 is TGTGCCAGCAGCTTGGGATGGCAGGACGGCTACACCTTC.

This clonotype was recorded at least ten times. This chain links TRBV20-1 with TRBJ2-1, with D possibly matching TRBD2 (5 bases). V was shortened by 0 bases and J by 9 bases, with 9 bases between the two germline ends. Germline V CDR1 and CDR2: DFQATT, SNEGSKA (reference sequence). CDR3 length equals 12 residues. The DNA of the CDR3 is TGCAGTGCTAGAGATCCGGCGGGTGAGCAGTTCTTC. Translating gives CSARDPAGEQFF.

The chain recombines TRBV7-9 with TRBJ1-2; 8 bases line up with TRBD1. Germline V gives CDR1 SEHNR, CDR2 FQNEAQ (reference sequence). The V gene end was trimmed by 4 bases and the J gene end by 6 bases; junction bases not matched to a gene: 4. CDR3 length equals 13 residues. The CDR3 sequence is CASSSQGADGYTF. The CDR3 DNA reads as TGTGCCAGCAGCTCTCAGGGGGCGGATGGCTACACCTTC.

This clonotype was detected a few times. This chain uses TRBV15 with TRBJ1-2, with D unclear. V lost 5 bases to trimming and J lost 4 bases, with 11 bases between them. This CDR3 is 13 amino acids long. Germline V gene data show CDR1 as LNHNV and CDR2 as YYDKDF (reference sequence). The CDR3 DNA sequence: TGTGCCACCAGCCCGAACACGGCCTATGGCTACACCTTC. It is translated as CATSPNTAYGYTF.

This clonotype was detected a few times. The J gene is TRBJ1-2, the V gene TRBV16; no clear D. CDR3 size: 15 residues. Trimming cost V 4 bases and J 0 bases, with 12 bases left between them. CDR1 is KGHSY and CDR2 is FQNENV in the germline V gene. The CDR3 DNA sequence: TGTGCCAGCAGCCCCGCGGGCAAATCTAACTATGGCTACACCTTC. Its protein is CASSPAGKSNYGYTF. Drawing the rest from reference TRBV16 and TRBJ1-2, the complete variable domain is GEEVAQTPKHLVRGEGQKAKLYCAPIKGHSYVFWYQQVLKNEFKFLISFQNENVFDETGMPKERFSAKCLPNSPCSLEIQATKLEDSAVYFCASSPAGKSNYGYTFGSGTRLTVV.

The chain joins TRBV27 to TRBJ2-7, with a possible D match to TRBD1 (6 bases). CDR1 and CDR2 from the germline V gene are MNHEY and SMNVEV (reference sequence). This CDR3 comprises 15 residues. Trimming cost V 2 bases and J 3 bases, with 14 bases left between them. The DNA of the CDR3 is TGTGCCAGCAGTTTAGGGGGCCCCTTACTCTACGAGCAGTACTTC. Its protein product is CASSLGGPLLYEQYF.

This clonotype was seen only a few times. This sequence joins TRBV6-1 and TRBJ1-4; 10 bases fit TRBD1. Germline V CDR1 and CDR2: MNHNS, SASEGT. This CDR3 is 14 amino acids long. After removal of 5 bases from V and 7 bases from J, the junction contained 4 bases not matched to a gene. The CDR3 protein is CASSPRTGGEKLFF. CDR3 in DNA: TGTGCCAGCAGTCCTAGGACAGGGGGTGAAAAACTGTTTTTT.

A remark on this clonotype: Just one base apart from a much larger clone, this may be a read error. The gene calls are TRBV5-1 and TRBJ2-1, with D maybe TRBD2 (6 bases). Germline V CDR1 and CDR2: SGHRS, YFSETQ. CDR3 size: 16 residues. Trimming stripped 4 bases from V and 6 bases from J, with 20 bases between. The CDR3 region has the DNA TGCGCCAGCAGCGCCACGGCTCGCGGGATAGCCAATGAGCAGTTCTTC. Its translation: CASSATARGIANEQFF.

This clonotype came up a few times. The chain employs TRBV29-1 and TRBJ2-4, with D possibly matching TRBD1 (6 bases). The CDR3 sequence is 12 residues long. Germline V gene data show CDR1 as SQVTM and CDR2 as ANQGSEA. V gave up 1 base and J gave up 6 bases, with 7 bases separating them. CDR3 sequence (DNA): TGCAGCGTTGAAGCGACAGGAAACATTCAGTACTTC. Translation: CSVEATGNIQYF.

At least ten counts were recorded for this clonotype. The chain uses TRBV28 and TRBJ2-3; no clear D. Per germline, CDR1 MDHEN and CDR2 SYDVKM. Deletions cut 5 bases from V and 2 bases from J, with 14 bases between. This CDR3 spans 15 amino acids. This chain's CDR3 is CASSPLISVTDTQYF. CDR3 DNA: TGTGCCAGCAGTCCCCTTATTTCCGTCACAGATACGCAGTATTTT.

This clonotype was counted only a few times. V usage is TRBV5-6 and J usage is TRBJ1-1; 9 bases are a match to TRBD1. The CDR3 has 16 residues. Germline assignment: CDR1 SGHDT and CDR2 YYEEEE. Trimming cost V 1 base and J 4 bases; bases outside gene matches: 8. Written as DNA, the CDR3 is TGTGCCAGCAGCTTGAGAGACAGGGGGTGGAGCACTGAAGCTTTCTTT. This codes for CASSLRDRGWSTEAFF.

There are a few counts of this clonotype. The genes are TRBV12-3 or TRBV12-4 and TRBJ2-1; D is undetermined. The CDR3 is made up of 14 amino acids. Trimming shortened V by 5 bases and J by 5 bases, and 13 bases separated the two germline ends. CDR3 protein: CASSPPGWHNEQFF. The CDR3 DNA sequence: TGTGCCAGCAGTCCCCCGGGCTGGCACAATGAGCAGTTCTTC.